This section outlines one TCR beta chain sequence together with its context. What it binds is not known. This entry comes from a study of CD4 T cell repertoires in COVID-19. This table comes from immunoSEQ multiplex PCR, and its TCRdb copy is limited to in-frame clones, with some not included. Here the sample spans tens of thousands of clones, roughly 91% being singletons. The study's findings and limits: Sharing of several most expanded SARS-CoV-2-reactive clonotypes across memory subsets suggested intraclonal diversification.

V trimming: 1 base; J trimming: 4 bases; junction bases outside the gene matches: 6. Germline V gene data show CDR1 as LGHNA and CDR2 as YNFKEQ. This CDR3 is 15 amino acids long. No culture step preceded sequencing of the ex vivo isolated memory T cells. This chain joins TRBV4-2 and TRBJ2-7; 8 nucleotides align to TRBD2. The sequenced sample was central memory CD4+ T cells from blood, obtained before the COVID-19 pandemic. The sequence was collected from a human donor who had COVID-19. CDR3 nucleotide sequence: TGTGCCAGCAGCCAAGCCCCCGGGGGGGAATACGAGCAGTACTTC. Encoded protein: CASSQAPGGEYEQYF.